The rows below give T cell receptor beta chains drawn from one sample of a study of blood T cell repertoires in COVID-19. The assay was immunoSEQ multiplex PCR, and TCRdb's table has in-frame clones only and misses some. This table has some 380,000 clones, 85% to 90% appearing once. The sample consisted of peripheral blood. These receptor sequences come from a man younger than 35 with active or convalescent COVID-19. Both conserved end residues are part of each CDR3. D genes are given only for firm matches. The size of a clone is reported for some rows only, either as once, few or many, or as a class for expanded clones.

d_call: TRBD1
clone_size: .
v_call: TRBV7-9
j_call: TRBJ1-1
cdr3_aa: CASSLVVGQGMGSNTEAFF
cdr3_nt: TGTGCCAGCAGCTTAGTCGTTGGACAGGGTATGGGATCGAACACTGAAGCTTTCTTT

d_call: TRBD1
clone_size: .
v_call: TRBV7-3
j_call: TRBJ1-2
cdr3_aa: CASSLIGTGNNGYTF
cdr3_nt: TGTGCCAGCAGCTTAATAGGGACAGGGAATAATGGCTACACCTTC

d_call: .
clone_size: .
v_call: TRBV13
j_call: TRBJ1-4
cdr3_aa: CASSARLGRFAKLFF
cdr3_nt: TGTGCCAGCAGCGCGAGGTTGGGGCGTTTCGCGAAACTGTTTTTT

d_call: .
clone_size: .
v_call: TRBV2
j_call: TRBJ2-4
cdr3_aa: CASSEPPTRAKNIQYF
cdr3_nt: TGTGCCAGCAGTGAACCACCGACAAGAGCCAAAAACATTCAGTACTTC

d_call: TRBD1
clone_size: .
v_call: TRBV5-4
j_call: TRBJ2-2
cdr3_aa: CASSSHPGQPWGELFF
cdr3_nt: TGTGCCAGCAGCTCTCATCCGGGACAGCCTTGGGGGGAGCTGTTTTTT

d_call: .
clone_size: .
v_call: TRBV19
j_call: TRBJ1-5
cdr3_aa: CASSDRPYQPQHF
cdr3_nt: TGTGCCAGTAGTGACAGGCCTTATCAGCCCCAGCATTTT

d_call: .
clone_size: .
v_call: TRBV19
j_call: TRBJ1-2
cdr3_aa: CASRGTGYSYLGYTF
cdr3_nt: TGTGCCAGTAGGGGAACAGGGTACTCTTATCTCGGCTACACCTTC

d_call: .
clone_size: .
v_call: TRBV6-6
j_call: TRBJ2-7
cdr3_aa: CATLDSAYEQYF
cdr3_nt: TGTGCCACTTTAGACTCTGCCTACGAGCAGTACTTC

d_call: .
clone_size: .
v_call: TRBV29-1
j_call: TRBJ1-1
cdr3_aa: CSVPEPVGAEAFF
cdr3_nt: TGCAGCGTCCCCGAACCGGTCGGGGCTGAAGCTTTCTTT

d_call: TRBD2
clone_size: .
v_call: TRBV7-6
j_call: TRBJ2-3
cdr3_aa: CASSVGTGLAEADTQYF
cdr3_nt: TGTGCCAGCAGCGTCGGGACGGGACTAGCAGAGGCAGATACGCAGTATTTT

d_call: .
clone_size: .
v_call: TRBV28
j_call: TRBJ1-2
cdr3_aa: CASRDDRTALLNYGYTF
cdr3_nt: TGTGCCAGCAGAGACGACCGGACAGCCCTCCTTAACTATGGCTACACCTTC

d_call: .
clone_size: .
v_call: TRBV11-2
j_call: TRBJ2-1
cdr3_aa: CASSSPGSLQQFF
cdr3_nt: TGTGCCAGCAGCTCTCCAGGGTCCCTCCAGCAGTTCTTC

d_call: TRBD1
clone_size: .
v_call: TRBV7-2
j_call: TRBJ1-4
cdr3_aa: CASSRASGTANEKLFF
cdr3_nt: TGTGCCAGCAGCAGAGCCTCAGGGACAGCAAATGAAAAACTGTTTTTT

d_call: .
clone_size: .
v_call: TRBV19
j_call: TRBJ1-5
cdr3_aa: CASSISGKPQHF
cdr3_nt: TGTGCCAGTAGTATTTCCGGTAAGCCCCAGCATTTT

d_call: .
clone_size: .
v_call: TRBV6-2/TRBV6-3
j_call: TRBJ1-3
cdr3_aa: CASSYSAGVASGNTIYF
cdr3_nt: TGTGCCAGCAGTTACTCCGCGGGAGTTGCCTCTGGAAACACCATATATTTT

d_call: .
clone_size: .
v_call: TRBV7-2
j_call: TRBJ2-7
cdr3_aa: CASSSYRSYEQYF
cdr3_nt: TGTGCCAGCAGCTCCTACAGGTCCTACGAGCAGTACTTC

d_call: .
clone_size: once
v_call: TRBV7-3
j_call: TRBJ2-7
cdr3_aa: CASSPGGIYEQYF
cdr3_nt: TGTGCCAGCAGCCCAGGGGGGATCTACGAGCAGTACTTC

d_call: .
clone_size: .
v_call: TRBV11-3
j_call: TRBJ1-6
cdr3_aa: CASSPSRDSPLHF
cdr3_nt: TGTGCCAGCAGCCCCTCCAGGGATTCACCCCTCCACTTT

d_call: TRBD1
clone_size: once
v_call: TRBV7-9
j_call: TRBJ2-5
cdr3_aa: CASSPKDRVETQYF
cdr3_nt: TGTGCCAGCAGTCCAAAAGACAGGGTTGAGACCCAGTACTTC

d_call: TRBD2
clone_size: once
v_call: TRBV4-1
j_call: TRBJ2-5
cdr3_aa: CASSQKLAEETQYF
cdr3_nt: TGCGCCAGCAGCCAAAAACTAGCGGAAGAGACCCAGTACTTC

d_call: .
clone_size: .
v_call: TRBV6-1
j_call: TRBJ1-5
cdr3_aa: CASSEFGGAGQPQHF
cdr3_nt: TGTGCCAGCAGTGAGTTTGGGGGGGCAGGCCAGCCCCAGCATTTT

d_call: TRBD1
clone_size: .
v_call: TRBV3-1/TRBV3-2
j_call: TRBJ1-6
cdr3_aa: CASSRLQGIYDSPLHF
cdr3_nt: TGTGCCAGCAGCCGCCTACAGGGGATTTACGATTCACCCCTCCACTTT

d_call: .
clone_size: .
v_call: TRBV28
j_call: TRBJ2-1
cdr3_aa: CASRLTSGSSYNEQFF
cdr3_nt: TGTGCCAGCAGACTCACAAGCGGAAGCTCCTACAATGAGCAGTTCTTC

d_call: .
clone_size: .
v_call: TRBV2
j_call: TRBJ1-6
cdr3_aa: CASSGTRGDNSPLHF
cdr3_nt: TGTGCCAGCAGCGGTACACGGGGGGATAATTCACCCCTCCACTTT

d_call: TRBD1
clone_size: .
v_call: TRBV27
j_call: TRBJ2-7
cdr3_aa: CASSTNRDRDYEQYF
cdr3_nt: TGTGCCAGCAGTACTAACCGGGACAGGGACTACGAGCAGTACTTC

d_call: TRBD1
clone_size: .
v_call: TRBV11-3
j_call: TRBJ1-3
cdr3_aa: CASSPGGSGNTIYF
cdr3_nt: TGTGCCAGTAGCCCAGGGGGATCTGGAAACACCATATATTTT